The 29 T cell receptor beta chains below come from one sample, sequenced in a study of T cell responses to AZD1222 COVID-19 vaccine. TCRdb's copy holds only in-frame clones and misses some; the assay was immunoSEQ multiplex PCR. The profile shows tens of thousands of clones, 85% to 95% of them singletons. Specimen: peripheral blood, collected on day 0 of AZD1222 vaccination. Receptors were obtained from an adult in good health.

The chain combines TRBV12-2 with TRBJ2-7. TRBV12-2 is recorded as a pseudogene. The CDR3 loop spans 20 amino acids. CDR3 sequence: CASRLAVRDPLLDVLYEQYF. For the CDR3, the DNA is TGTGCAAGTCGCTTAGCGGTAAGGGACCCCTTGCTCGACGTGCTATACGAGCAGTACTTC.

V usage is TRBV9 and J usage is TRBJ1-4, with 7 bases identical to TRBD1. CDR3 size: 14 residues. V was pared by 4 bases and J by 8 bases, with 8 bases of the junction left unmatched. Germline values: CDR1 SGDLS, CDR2 YYNGEE. The CDR3 here is CASSRLGGGEKLFF. In nucleotides, the CDR3 is TGTGCCAGCAGCCGGCTAGGGGGCGGAGAAAAACTGTTTTTT.

This chain uses TRBV6-1 with TRBJ1-2; D is uncertain. The CDR3 is 15 residues long. Deletions cut 0 bases from V and 3 bases from J, with 11 bases between. In germline, CDR1 is MNHNS, CDR2 SASEGT. CDR3 residues: CASSEARGAYYGYTF. The CDR3 DNA sequence: TGTGCCAGCAGTGAAGCACGGGGTGCCTACTATGGCTACACCTTC.

V usage is TRBV27 and J usage is TRBJ1-6; no firm D call. The germline CDR1 and CDR2 sequences are MNHEY and SMNVEV (reference sequence). The CDR3 runs 14 residues. V gave up 6 bases and J gave up 9 bases, with 15 bases separating them. The CDR3 here is CASSQSSWRSPLHF. CDR3 DNA: TGTGCCAGCAGCCAATCCTCGTGGCGTTCACCCCTCCACTTT.

This clone was detected only once. The chain uses TRBV19 and TRBJ1-1; no reliable D call. The CDR3 is made up of 16 amino acids. CDR1 LNHDA and CDR2 SQIVND come from the germline V gene (reference sequence). The V end was cut by 6 bases, the J end by 0 bases, with 17 bases between. CDR3 in amino acids: CASSPSGEVMNTEAFF. The CDR3 region has the DNA TGTGCCAGTAGCCCCTCAGGAGAGGTGATGAACACTGAAGCTTTCTTT.

V usage is TRBV6-4 and J usage is TRBJ2-2; no clear D. The germline gives CDR1 MRHNA, CDR2 SNTAGT. V lost 3 bases to trimming and J lost 1 base, with 6 bases between them. The CDR3 is 14 amino acids. The CDR3 sequence is CASSEGWNTGELFF. DNA of the CDR3: TGTGCCAGCAGTGAGGGATGGAACACCGGGGAGCTGTTTTTT.

This chain connects TRBV5-4 to TRBJ1-1, with unresolved D. Germline loops: CDR1 SGHNT, CDR2 YYREEE (reference sequence). This CDR3 is 14 amino acids long. Deletions cut 0 bases from V and 0 bases from J, with 6 bases between. For the CDR3, the DNA is TGTGCCAGCAGCTTGGCAATCCTGAACACTGAAGCTTTCTTT. It encodes CASSLAILNTEAFF.

This clone appeared a single time. This chain links TRBV6-5 with TRBJ1-2, with a weak D call TRBD1 (5 bases). Germline-derived CDR1 and CDR2 are MNHEY and SVGAGI. The CDR3 loop spans 15 amino acids. The V end was cut by 5 bases, the J end by 4 bases, with 17 bases between. CDR3 amino acids: CASSPPLGTFYGYTF. The CDR3 coding sequence is TGTGCCAGCAGTCCCCCCCTCGGGACCTTCTATGGCTACACCTTC.

This rearrangement joins TRBV27 to TRBJ2-7; tentatively, D is TRBD2 (5 bases). V was pared by 7 bases and J by 6 bases, with 19 bases between. Germline CDR1 reads MNHEY; CDR2 reads SMNVEV (reference sequence). There are 14 residues in the CDR3. The CDR3 protein is CASTTGLRGGEQYF. DNA of the CDR3: TGTGCCAGCACTACTGGGCTAAGAGGAGGCGAGCAGTACTTC.

This clone was detected many times. The chain employs TRBV19 and TRBJ1-4, with D possibly being TRBD1 (6 bases). With 5 bases removed from V and 4 bases from J, the gap between germline ends came to 11 bases. Germline V CDR1 and CDR2: LNHDA, SQIVND (reference sequence). There are 14 residues in the CDR3. DNA of the CDR3: TGTGCCAGTAGTGAGAGGGGGGGTAATGAAAAACTGTTTTTT. Protein sequence: CASSERGGNEKLFF. The entire variable domain, with the rest obtained from reference TRBV19 and TRBJ1-4, is as follows: DGGITQSPKYLFRKEGQNVTLSCEQNLNHDAMYWYRQDPGQGLRLIYYSQIVNDFQKGDIAEGYSVSREKKESFPLTVTSAQKNPTAFYLCASSERGGNEKLFFGSGTQLSVL.

The chain joins TRBV5-8 to TRBJ2-7; D is undetermined. The CDR3 spans 15 residues. V lost 7 bases and J 4 bases, leaving 21 bases between the germline ends. CDR1 and CDR2 (germline): SGHTS, YDEGEE. CDR3 sequence: CASVLDPTVFYEQYF. CDR3 sequence (DNA): TGTGCCAGCGTCCTGGACCCGACGGTTTTTTACGAGCAGTACTTC.

J is TRBJ2-5 and V is TRBV6-2 or TRBV6-3; 7 bases match TRBD2. Germline CDR1 and CDR2: MNHEY and SVGEGT. V shed 6 bases and J 3 bases; nucleotides not matched to a gene: 16. This CDR3 contains 17 residues. CDR3 in amino acids: CASSLDLFRGEEETQYF. CDR3 coding DNA: TGTGCCAGCAGCCTCGACTTATTCCGGGGGGAAGAAGAGACCCAGTACTTC.

The chain employs TRBV11-2 and TRBJ2-5; D gene ambiguous. The CDR3 sequence is 13 residues long. V was pared by 5 bases and J by 5 bases, with 12 bases between. CDR1 is SGHAT and CDR2 is FQNNGV in the germline V gene. CDR3 sequence (DNA): TGTGCCAGCAGCCCGCGGATCGGCGAGACCCAGTACTTC. Translating it yields CASSPRIGETQYF.

The chain uses TRBV28 and TRBJ2-1; 9 bases match TRBD2. V was clipped by 3 bases and J by 6 bases; unmatched bases: 6. This CDR3 is built from 15 residues. CDR1 is MDHEN, CDR2 SYDVKM, per germline. For the CDR3, the DNA is TGTGCCAGCAGTTTTAGGCTAGCGGGGAGCAATGAGCAGTTCTTC. Translating gives CASSFRLAGSNEQFF.

This chain connects TRBV5-1 to TRBJ1-3; D possibly corresponds to TRBD1 (5 bases). Trimming pared 3 bases from V and 4 bases from J, leaving 17 bases between. Germline V CDR1 and CDR2: SGHRS, YFSETQ. This CDR3 spans 16 amino acids. The CDR3 DNA sequence: TGCGCCAGCAGCTCGCAGGGTGGAGTGGCCGGAAACACCATATATTTT. Its protein product is CASSSQGGVAGNTIYF.

The J gene is TRBJ2-3, the V gene TRBV5-5, with D possibly matching TRBD1 (6 bases). Germline lookup yields CDR1 SGHKS and CDR2 YYEKEE (reference sequence). Trimming stripped 5 bases from V and 2 bases from J, with 15 bases between. CDR3 length: 15 residues. DNA of the CDR3: TGTGCCAGCAGTCTTACCCAGGGGTACACAGATACGCAGTATTTT. Translated, it gives CASSLTQGYTDTQYF.

The chain recombines TRBV25-1 with TRBJ2-7, with 10 bases aligning to TRBD1. Germline V gene lookup returns CDR1 MGHDK and CDR2 SYGVNS. Unmatched junction bases numbered 10, after V lost 3 bases and J lost 5 bases. The CDR3 has 16 residues. The CDR3 DNA is TGTGCCAGCAGTGAGACAGGGGGCGGATTTAGAAACGAGCAGTACTTC. Encoded protein: CASSETGGGFRNEQYF.

J is TRBJ1-2 and V is TRBV2; D is ambiguous. Looked up from germline, CDR1 is SNHLY and CDR2 is FYNNEI. This CDR3 has 14 amino acids. V lost 8 bases, J lost 2 bases, and 15 bases lay in between. The CDR3 sequence: CASAPEFGNYGYTF. The CDR3 coding sequence is TGTGCCAGCGCCCCCGAATTTGGGAACTATGGCTACACCTTC.

The V gene is TRBV3-1 (or the pseudogene TRBV3-2), the J gene TRBJ2-2; 10 bases line up with TRBD1. CDR3 length equals 18 residues. Losses at the gene ends were 2 bases for V and 3 bases for J; bases not matched to a gene: 9. Per the germline V gene, CDR1 is LGHDT and CDR2 is YNNKEL (reference sequence). The CDR3 DNA reads TGTGCCAGCAGCCAATCATCTCGGGGGACAGGGGACACCGGGGAGCTGTTTTTT. This codes for CASSQSSRGTGDTGELFF.

The V and J genes are TRBV30 and TRBJ1-2; no clear D. Trimming removed 4 bases from V and 2 bases from J, with 14 bases in between. This CDR3 spans 14 amino acids. The germline gives CDR1 GTSNPN, CDR2 SVGIG (reference sequence). The CDR3 loop reads CAWKEYGWNYGYTF. DNA of the CDR3: TGTGCCTGGAAGGAGTACGGCTGGAACTATGGCTACACCTTC.

This chain uses TRBV21-1 with TRBJ1-2. TRBV21-1 is shown as a pseudogene. This CDR3 is built from 14 residues. Here the CDR3 DNA reads TGTGCCACCCGCGAGAGGGGGGGGGTCTATGGCTACACCTTC. Its translation: CATRERGGVYGYTF.

This sequence joins TRBV5-5 and TRBJ1-1, with a weak D call TRBD1 (6 bases). Trimming left V 4 bases short and J 1 base short, with 17 bases between. Per the germline V gene, CDR1 is SGHKS and CDR2 is YYEKEE (reference sequence). There are 16 residues in the CDR3. CDR3 residues: CASSPYPGAGNTEAFF. CDR3 nucleotide sequence: TGTGCCAGCAGCCCATACCCAGGGGCCGGGAACACTGAAGCTTTCTTT.

The V and J genes are TRBV6-6 and TRBJ1-3; no firm D call. V was cut by 4 bases and J by 4 bases, with 11 bases left in between. From germline, CDR1 is MNHNY and CDR2 SVGAGI (reference sequence). The CDR3 consists of 14 residues. CDR3 amino acids: CASSFGPPGNTIYF. As DNA, the CDR3 is TGTGCCAGCAGTTTTGGTCCCCCAGGAAACACCATATATTTT.

On this clone: One junction end disagrees with the germline gene, perhaps due to a read error. This chain uses TRBV27 with TRBJ1-5; no reliable D call. This CDR3 has 13 amino acids. Germline V gene lookup returns CDR1 MNHEY and CDR2 SMNVEV (reference sequence). Here the CDR3 reads CVSSFRGNQPQHF. Written as DNA, the CDR3 is TGTGTCAGCAGTTTTCGGGGCAATCAGCCCCAGCATTTT.

This rearrangement joins TRBV4-3 to TRBJ1-1, with D hard to call. V lost 0 bases and J lost 1, with 18 bases in between. Germline-derived CDR1 and CDR2 are LGHNA and YSLEER. This CDR3 has 18 residues. The CDR3 DNA is TGCGCCAGCAGCCAAGATGGGCTTGACGCCGGGGAGAACACTGAAGCTTTCTTT. Its protein is CASSQDGLDAGENTEAFF.

The rearrangement uses TRBV7-8 and TRBJ2-7, with a tentative D call TRBD1 (6 bases). CDR1 and CDR2 (germline): SGHVS, FQNEAQ. V dropped 4 bases and J dropped 0 bases, with 7 bases sitting between them. The CDR3 consists of 13 residues. The CDR3 protein is CASSSTGSYEQYF. In DNA form, the CDR3 reads TGTGCCAGCAGCTCGACAGGCTCCTACGAGCAGTACTTC.

The chain links TRBV3-1 (or the pseudogene TRBV3-2) to TRBJ1-1; D might be TRBD1 (6 bases). Germline V gene data show CDR1 as LGHDT and CDR2 as YNNKEL (reference sequence). CDR3 length: 12 residues. Trimming shortened V by 2 bases and J by 8 bases, and 9 bases separated the two germline ends. CDR3 amino acids: CASSQSGTEAFF. In nucleotides, the CDR3 is TGTGCCAGCAGCCAATCAGGGACAGAAGCTTTCTTT.

This chain uses TRBV29-1 with TRBJ2-1; 9 nucleotides agree with TRBD2. Germline CDR1 is SQVTM and CDR2 is ANQGSEA. The CDR3 extends over 16 amino acids. V lost 0 bases to trimming and J lost 7 bases; unmatched junction nucleotides: 10. The CDR3 here is CSVEEGPSGVRNEQFF. The CDR3 DNA is TGCAGCGTTGAAGAGGGGCCTAGCGGGGTCAGAAATGAGCAGTTCTTC.

The rearrangement links TRBV14 to TRBJ2-7; D may be TRBD1 (6 bases). The CDR3 extends over 15 amino acids. Germline CDR1 SGHDN, CDR2 FVKESK. The germline V and J ends were trimmed by 3 bases and 6 bases, with 18 bases remaining between them. The CDR3 sequence is CASSQDSKTGSEQYF. The CDR3 DNA reads as TGTGCCAGCAGCCAGGATTCGAAGACAGGTTCCGAGCAGTACTTC.